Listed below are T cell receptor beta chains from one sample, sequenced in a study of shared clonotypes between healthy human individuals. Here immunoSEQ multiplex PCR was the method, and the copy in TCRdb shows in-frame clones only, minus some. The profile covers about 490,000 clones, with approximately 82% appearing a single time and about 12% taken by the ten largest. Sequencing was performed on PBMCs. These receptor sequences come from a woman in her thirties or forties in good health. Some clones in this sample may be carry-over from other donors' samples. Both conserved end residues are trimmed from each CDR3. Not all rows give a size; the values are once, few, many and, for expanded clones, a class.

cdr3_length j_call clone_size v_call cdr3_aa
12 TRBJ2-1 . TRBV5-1 ASKVGAGGNEQF
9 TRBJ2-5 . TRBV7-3 ASSIQETQY
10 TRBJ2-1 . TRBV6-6 AISEPGQEQF
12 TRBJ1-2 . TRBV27 ASSSQGRDYGYT
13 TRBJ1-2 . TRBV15 ATSRGDRGVYGYT
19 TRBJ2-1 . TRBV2 ASRGRTSGTTSRWGDNEQF
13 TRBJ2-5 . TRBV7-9 ASSLTTAYQETQY
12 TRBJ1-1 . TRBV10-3 AISELGGRVRVF
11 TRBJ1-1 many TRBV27 ASSRDFLGLAF
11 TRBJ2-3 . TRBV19 AGLDRNTDTQY
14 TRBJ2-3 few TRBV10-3 AISDLAGGRRDTQY
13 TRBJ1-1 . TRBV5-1 ASSLWTALNTEAF
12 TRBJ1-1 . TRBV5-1 ASSLGRAETEAF
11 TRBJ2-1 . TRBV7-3 ASGWTSGTEQF
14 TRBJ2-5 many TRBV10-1 ASIGRSLGGVDTQY